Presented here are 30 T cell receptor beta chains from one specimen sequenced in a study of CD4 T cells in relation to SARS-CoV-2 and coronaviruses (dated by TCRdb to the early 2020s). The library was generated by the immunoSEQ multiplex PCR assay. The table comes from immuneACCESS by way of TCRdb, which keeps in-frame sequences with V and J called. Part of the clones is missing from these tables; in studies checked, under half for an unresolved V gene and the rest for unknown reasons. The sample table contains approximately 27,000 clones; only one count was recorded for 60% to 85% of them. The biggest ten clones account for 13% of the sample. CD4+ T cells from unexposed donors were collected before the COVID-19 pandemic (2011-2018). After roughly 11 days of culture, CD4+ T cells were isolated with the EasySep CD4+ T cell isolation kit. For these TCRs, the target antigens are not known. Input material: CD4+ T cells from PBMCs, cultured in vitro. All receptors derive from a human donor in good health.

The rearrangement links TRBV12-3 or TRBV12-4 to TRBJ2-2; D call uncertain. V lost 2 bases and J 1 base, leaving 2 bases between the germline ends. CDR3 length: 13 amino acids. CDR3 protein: CASSLQNTGELFF. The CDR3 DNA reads TGTGCCAGCAGTTTACAGAACACCGGGGAGCTGTTTTTT.

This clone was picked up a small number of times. CDR3 sequence reads: CASSIRTTLPDTQYF. The DNA of the CDR3 is TGTGCCAGTAGTATCCGGACAACCCTCCCAGATACGCAGTATTTT. V usage is TRBV19 and J usage is TRBJ2-3; D is possibly TRBD1 (5 bases). CDR1 and CDR2 (germline): LNHDA, SQIVND (reference sequence). The V gene lost 3 bases and the J gene lost 4 bases, with 14 bases spanning the gap. This CDR3 is 15 amino acids long.

CDR3 coding DNA: TGTGCCAGCACGTCCCGGGACTTATCTAGCACAGATACGCAGTATTTT. It is translated as CASTSRDLSSTDTQYF. The chain links TRBV2 to TRBJ2-3, with a tentative D call TRBD2 (6 bases). Germline V CDR1 and CDR2: SNHLY, FYNNEI. The CDR3 is 16 amino acids. Trimming removed 7 bases from V and 0 bases from J, with 17 bases in between.

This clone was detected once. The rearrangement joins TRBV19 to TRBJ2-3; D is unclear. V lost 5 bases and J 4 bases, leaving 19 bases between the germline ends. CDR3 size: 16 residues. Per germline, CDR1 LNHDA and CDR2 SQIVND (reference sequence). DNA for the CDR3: TGTGCCAGTAGTTTCCCGGCTGGACGTGGTGCAGATACGCAGTATTTT. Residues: CASSFPAGRGADTQYF.

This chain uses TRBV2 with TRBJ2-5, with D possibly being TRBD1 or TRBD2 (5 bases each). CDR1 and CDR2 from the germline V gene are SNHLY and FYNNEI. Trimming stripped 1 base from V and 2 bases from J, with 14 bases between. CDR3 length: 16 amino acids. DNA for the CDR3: TGTGCCAGCAGTGAAGGAGGGGCGTATGGGCAAGAGACCCAGTACTTC. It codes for CASSEGGAYGQETQYF.

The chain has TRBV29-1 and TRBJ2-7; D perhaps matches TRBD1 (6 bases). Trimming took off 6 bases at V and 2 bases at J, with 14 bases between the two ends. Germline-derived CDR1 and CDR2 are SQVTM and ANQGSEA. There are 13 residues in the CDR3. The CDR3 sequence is CSVQPTGPYEQYF. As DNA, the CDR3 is TGCAGCGTCCAACCGACAGGACCCTACGAGCAGTACTTC.

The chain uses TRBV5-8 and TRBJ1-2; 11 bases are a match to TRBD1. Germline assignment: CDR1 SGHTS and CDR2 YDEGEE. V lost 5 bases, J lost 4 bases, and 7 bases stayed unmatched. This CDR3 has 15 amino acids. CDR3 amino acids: CASSPTGTGGYGYTF. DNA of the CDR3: TGTGCCAGCAGTCCCACCGGGACAGGGGGCTATGGCTACACCTTC.

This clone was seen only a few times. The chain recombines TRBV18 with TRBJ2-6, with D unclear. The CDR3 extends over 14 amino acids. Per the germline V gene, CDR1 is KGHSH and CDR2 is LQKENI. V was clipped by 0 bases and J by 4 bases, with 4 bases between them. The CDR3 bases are TGTGCCAGCTCACCACCCCTCGGGGCCAACGTCCTGACTTTC. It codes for CASSPPLGANVLTF.

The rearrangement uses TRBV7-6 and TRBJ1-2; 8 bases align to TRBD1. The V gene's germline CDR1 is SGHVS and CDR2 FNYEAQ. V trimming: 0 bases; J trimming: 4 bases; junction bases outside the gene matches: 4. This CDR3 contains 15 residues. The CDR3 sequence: CASSLAAGGVYGYTF. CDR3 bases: TGTGCCAGCAGCTTAGCGGCAGGGGGCGTCTATGGCTACACCTTC.

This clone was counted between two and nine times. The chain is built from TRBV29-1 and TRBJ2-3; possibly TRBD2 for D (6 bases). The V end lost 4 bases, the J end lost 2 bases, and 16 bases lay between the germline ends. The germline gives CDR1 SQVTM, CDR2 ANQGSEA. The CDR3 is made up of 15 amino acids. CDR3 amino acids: CSVAGLPLFTDTQYF. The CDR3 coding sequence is TGCAGCGTTGCGGGACTTCCTCTTTTCACAGATACGCAGTATTTT.

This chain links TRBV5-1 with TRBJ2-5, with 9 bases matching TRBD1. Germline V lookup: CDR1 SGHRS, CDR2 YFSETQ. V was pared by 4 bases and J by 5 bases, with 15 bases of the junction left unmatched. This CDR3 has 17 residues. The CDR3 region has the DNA TGCGCCAGCAGCCCCCTCTCCTTACAGGGGGCGCGGGAGACCCAGTACTTC. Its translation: CASSPLSLQGARETQYF.

The CDR3 DNA follows: TGTGCCATCGGTCAACAGGGGGCGAACATTCAGTACTTC. Translated: CAIGQQGANIQYF. The rearrangement uses TRBV10-3 and TRBJ2-4, with TRBD1 matching 9 bases. V dropped 8 bases and J dropped 7; count of bases not matched to a gene: 6. The germline V gene encodes CDR1 ENHRY and CDR2 SYGVKD. The length of the CDR3 is 13 residues.

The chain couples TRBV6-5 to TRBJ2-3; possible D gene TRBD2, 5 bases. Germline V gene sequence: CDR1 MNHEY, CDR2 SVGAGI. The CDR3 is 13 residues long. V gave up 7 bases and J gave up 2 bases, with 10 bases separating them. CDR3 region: CASKRQHTDTQYF. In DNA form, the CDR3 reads TGTGCCAGCAAGCGGCAGCACACAGATACGCAGTATTTT.

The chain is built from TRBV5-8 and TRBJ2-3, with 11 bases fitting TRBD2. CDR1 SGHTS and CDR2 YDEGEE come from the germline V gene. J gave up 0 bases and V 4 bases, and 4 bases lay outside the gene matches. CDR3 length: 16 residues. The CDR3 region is CASSVGTSGSTDTQYF. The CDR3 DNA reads TGTGCCAGCAGCGTCGGGACTAGCGGTAGCACAGATACGCAGTATTTT.

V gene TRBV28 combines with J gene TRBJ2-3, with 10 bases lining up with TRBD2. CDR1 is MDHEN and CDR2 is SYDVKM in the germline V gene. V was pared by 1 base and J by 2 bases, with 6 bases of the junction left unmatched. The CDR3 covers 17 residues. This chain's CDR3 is CASSLLRLAGATDTQYF. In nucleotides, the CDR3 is TGTGCCAGCAGTTTATTAAGGCTAGCGGGAGCCACAGATACGCAGTATTTT.

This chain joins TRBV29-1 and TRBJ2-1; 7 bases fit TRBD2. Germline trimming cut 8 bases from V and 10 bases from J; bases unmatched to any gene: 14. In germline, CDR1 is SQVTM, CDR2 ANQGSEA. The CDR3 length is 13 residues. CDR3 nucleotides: TGCAGCTTCCCGCGGGGCGGGAGACCCGAGCAGTTCTTC. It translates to CSFPRGGRPEQFF.

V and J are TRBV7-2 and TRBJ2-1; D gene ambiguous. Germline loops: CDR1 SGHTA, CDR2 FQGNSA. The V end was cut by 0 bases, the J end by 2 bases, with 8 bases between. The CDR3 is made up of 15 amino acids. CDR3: CASSLAPSAYNEQFF. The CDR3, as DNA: TGTGCCAGCAGCTTAGCCCCCAGCGCCTACAATGAGCAGTTCTTC.

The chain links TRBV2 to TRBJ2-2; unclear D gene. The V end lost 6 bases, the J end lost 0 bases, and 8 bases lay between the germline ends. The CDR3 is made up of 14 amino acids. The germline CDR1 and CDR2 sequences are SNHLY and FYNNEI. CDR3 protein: CASSLSPNTGELFF. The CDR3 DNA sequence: TGTGCCAGCAGCCTTAGCCCGAACACCGGGGAGCTGTTTTTT.

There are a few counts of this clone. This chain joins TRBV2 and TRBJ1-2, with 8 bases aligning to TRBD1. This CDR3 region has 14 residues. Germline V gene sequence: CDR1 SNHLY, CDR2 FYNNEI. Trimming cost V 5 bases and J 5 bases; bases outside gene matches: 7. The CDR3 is CASSLQGARYGYTF. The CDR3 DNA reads TGTGCCAGCAGTCTGCAGGGGGCAAGGTATGGCTACACCTTC.

CDR3 sequence (DNA): TGCGCCAGCAGCGTGGGACGGCAAGAGACCCAGTACTTC. Translation: CASSVGRQETQYF. The V and J genes are TRBV5-1 and TRBJ2-5; tentatively, D is TRBD1 or TRBD2 (5 bases each). Germline-derived CDR1 and CDR2 are SGHRS and YFSETQ. The V end was cut by 4 bases, the J end by 2 bases, with 9 bases between. CDR3 length: 13 residues.

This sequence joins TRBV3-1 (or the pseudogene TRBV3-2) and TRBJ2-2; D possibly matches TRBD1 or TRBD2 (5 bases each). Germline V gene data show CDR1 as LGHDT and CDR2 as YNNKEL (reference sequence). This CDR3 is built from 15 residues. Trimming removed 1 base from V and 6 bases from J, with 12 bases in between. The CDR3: CASSQVRGAPGELFF. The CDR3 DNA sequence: TGTGCCAGCAGCCAAGTTCGAGGGGCTCCCGGGGAGCTGTTTTTT.

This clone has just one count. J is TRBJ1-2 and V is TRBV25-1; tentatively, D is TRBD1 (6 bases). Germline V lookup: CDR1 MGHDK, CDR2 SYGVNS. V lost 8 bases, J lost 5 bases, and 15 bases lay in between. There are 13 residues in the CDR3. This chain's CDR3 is CASGSGTPYGYTF. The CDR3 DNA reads TGTGCCAGCGGCTCCGGGACACCATATGGCTACACCTTC.

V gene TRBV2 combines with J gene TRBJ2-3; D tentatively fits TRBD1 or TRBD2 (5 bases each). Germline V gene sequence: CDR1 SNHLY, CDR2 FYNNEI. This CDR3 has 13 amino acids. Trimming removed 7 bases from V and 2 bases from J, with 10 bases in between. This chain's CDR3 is CASMGPFTDTQYF. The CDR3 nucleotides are TGTGCCAGCATGGGACCTTTCACAGATACGCAGTATTTT.

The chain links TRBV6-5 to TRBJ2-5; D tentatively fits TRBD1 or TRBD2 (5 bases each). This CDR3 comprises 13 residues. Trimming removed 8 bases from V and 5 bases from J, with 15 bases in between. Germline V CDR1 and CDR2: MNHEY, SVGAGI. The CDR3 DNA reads TGTGCCAGCTTACAGGTTTGGGGGGAGACCCAGTACTTC. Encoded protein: CASLQVWGETQYF.

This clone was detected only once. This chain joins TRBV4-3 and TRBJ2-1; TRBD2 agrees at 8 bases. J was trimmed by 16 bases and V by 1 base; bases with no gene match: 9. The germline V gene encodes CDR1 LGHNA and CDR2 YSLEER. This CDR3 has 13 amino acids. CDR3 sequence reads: CASSQGRREEEFF. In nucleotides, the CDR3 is TGCGCCAGCAGCCAAGGGAGGCGGGAGGAGGAATTCTTC.

The CDR3 spells CASSLTSGRGETQYF. As DNA, the CDR3 is TGTGCCAGCAGCTTAACTAGCGGGAGGGGAGAGACCCAGTACTTC. The V call is TRBV11-2, the J call TRBJ2-5; 13 nucleotides agree with TRBD2. The CDR3 length is 15 residues. V dropped 2 bases and J dropped 4; count of bases not matched to a gene: 1. CDR1 SGHAT and CDR2 FQNNGV come from the germline V gene. Full variable domain (missing parts from reference TRBV11-2 and TRBJ2-5): EAGVAQSPRYKIIEKRQSVAFWCNPISGHATLYWYQQILGQGPKLLIQFQNNGVVDDSQLPKDRFSAERLKGVDSTLKIQPAKLEDSAVYLCASSLTSGRGETQYFGPGTRLLVL.

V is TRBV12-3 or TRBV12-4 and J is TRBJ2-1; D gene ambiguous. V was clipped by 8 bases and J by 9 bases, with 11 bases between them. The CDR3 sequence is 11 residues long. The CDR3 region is CASPGPGEQFF. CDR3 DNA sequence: TGTGCCAGCCCCGGTCCCGGTGAGCAGTTCTTC.

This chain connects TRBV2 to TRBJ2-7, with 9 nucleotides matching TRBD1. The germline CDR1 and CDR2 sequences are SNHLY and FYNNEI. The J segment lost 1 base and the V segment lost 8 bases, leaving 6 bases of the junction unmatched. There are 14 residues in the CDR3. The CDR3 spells CASLAGTGSYEQYF. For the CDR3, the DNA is TGTGCCAGCCTTGCCGGGACAGGGTCCTACGAGCAGTACTTC.

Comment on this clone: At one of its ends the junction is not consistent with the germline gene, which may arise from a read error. CDR3 region: CASSYSPEGSNEQFF. In nucleotides, the CDR3 is TGTGCCAGCAGTTACTCCCCGGAGGGTTCCAATGAGCAATTCTTC. The V gene is TRBV6-6, the J gene TRBJ2-1, with D possibly matching TRBD2 (6 bases). The CDR3 contains 15 residues. The germline V gene encodes CDR1 MNHNY and CDR2 SVGAGI (reference sequence).

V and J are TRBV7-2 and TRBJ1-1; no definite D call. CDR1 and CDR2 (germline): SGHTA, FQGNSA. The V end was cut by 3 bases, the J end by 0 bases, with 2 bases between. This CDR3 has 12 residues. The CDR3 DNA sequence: TGTGCCAGCAGCTTGGTGAACACTGAAGCTTTCTTT. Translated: CASSLVNTEAFF.